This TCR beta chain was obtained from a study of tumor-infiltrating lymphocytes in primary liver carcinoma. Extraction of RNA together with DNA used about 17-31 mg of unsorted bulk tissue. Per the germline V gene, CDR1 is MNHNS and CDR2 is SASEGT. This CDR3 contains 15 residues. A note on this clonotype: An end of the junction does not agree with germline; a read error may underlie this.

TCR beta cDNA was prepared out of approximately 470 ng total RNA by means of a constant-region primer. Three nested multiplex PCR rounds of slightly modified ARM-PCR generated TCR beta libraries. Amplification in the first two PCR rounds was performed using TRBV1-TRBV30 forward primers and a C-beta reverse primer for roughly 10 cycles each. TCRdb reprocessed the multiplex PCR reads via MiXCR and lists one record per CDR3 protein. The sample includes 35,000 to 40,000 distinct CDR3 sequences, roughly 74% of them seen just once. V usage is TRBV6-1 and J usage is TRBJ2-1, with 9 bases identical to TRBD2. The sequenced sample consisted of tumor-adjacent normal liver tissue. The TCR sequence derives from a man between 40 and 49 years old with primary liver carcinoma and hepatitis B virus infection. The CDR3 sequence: CTSSEEAGGYNEQFF. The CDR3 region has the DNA TGTACCAGTAGTGAAGAAGCGGGAGGATACAATGAGCAGTTTTTC.